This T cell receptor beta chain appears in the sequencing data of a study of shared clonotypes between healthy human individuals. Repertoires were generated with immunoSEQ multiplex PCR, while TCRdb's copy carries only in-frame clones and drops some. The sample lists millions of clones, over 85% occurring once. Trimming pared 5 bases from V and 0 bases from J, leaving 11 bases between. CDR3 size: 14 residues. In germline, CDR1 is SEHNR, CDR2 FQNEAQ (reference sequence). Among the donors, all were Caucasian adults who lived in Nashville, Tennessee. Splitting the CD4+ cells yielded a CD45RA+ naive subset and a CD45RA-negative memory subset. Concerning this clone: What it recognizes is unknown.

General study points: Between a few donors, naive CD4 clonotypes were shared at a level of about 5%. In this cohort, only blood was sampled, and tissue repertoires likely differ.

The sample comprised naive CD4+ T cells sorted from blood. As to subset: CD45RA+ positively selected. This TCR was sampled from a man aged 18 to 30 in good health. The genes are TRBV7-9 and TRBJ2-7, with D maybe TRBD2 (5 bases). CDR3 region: CASSALEDSYEQYF. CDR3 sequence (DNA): TGTGCCAGCAGCGCTTTGGAGGACTCCTACGAGCAGTACTTC.